A selection of T cell receptor beta chains follows, all from one sample in a study of blood T cell repertoires in COVID-19. The data were produced by immunoSEQ multiplex PCR, yet TCRdb's version contains in-frame clones alone and is incomplete. The sample contains a few hundred thousand clones, approximately 81% of which appear only once. The material sequenced was peripheral blood. These receptors were collected from a woman aged 18-29 years with acute or convalescent COVID-19. Each CDR3 is given with its conserved first and last residue. A D gene is named only where the DNA matches it firmly. Some rows mark clone size as missing; the rest say once, few, many or name a class of expanded clone.

V gene,clone size,J gene,D gene,CDR3 protein,CDR3 DNA
TRBV28,-,TRBJ2-5,TRBD1,CASSFGGEQGAGETQYF,TGTGCCAGCAGTTTTGGTGGGGAGCAGGGGGCAGGAGAGACCCAGTACTTC
TRBV19,-,TRBJ1-3,TRBD1,CASSPTGHGNTIYF,TGTGCCAGTAGCCCGACAGGGCACGGAAACACCATATATTTT
TRBV7-3,-,TRBJ1-2,-,CASAPPLEGYTF,TGTGCCAGCGCTCCCCCACTTGAGGGCTACACCTTC
TRBV7-7,-,TRBJ2-7,TRBD1,CASSLDRGPYEQYF,TGTGCCAGCAGCCTCGACAGGGGCCCCTACGAGCAGTACTTC
TRBV19,few,TRBJ1-2,TRBD1,CASSRELGQGQNYGYTF,TGTGCCAGTAGTAGAGAATTAGGACAGGGACAAAACTATGGCTACACCTTC
TRBV7-6,-,TRBJ1-2,-,CASSPTLGDFYGYTF,TGTGCCAGCAGCCCCACGTTGGGGGACTTCTATGGCTACACCTTC
TRBV19,-,TRBJ2-1,-,CASSTHSPAEQFF,TGTGCCAGTAGTACCCACTCGCCCGCAGAGCAGTTCTTC
TRBV28,few,TRBJ1-5,-,CASSLENQPQHF,TGTGCCAGCAGTTTAGAGAATCAGCCCCAGCATTTT
TRBV3-1/TRBV3-2,-,TRBJ2-3,-,CASSQVVASADTQYF,TGTGCCAGCAGCCAAGTGGTAGCGTCAGCAGATACGCAGTATTTT
TRBV2,-,TRBJ1-5,-,CASTGGRDSWEPQHF,TGTGCCAGCACCGGAGGGAGGGACTCCTGGGAGCCCCAGCATTTT
TRBV6-5,-,TRBJ1-5,-,CASSYTYRDQPQHF,TGTGCCAGCAGTTACACCTACAGAGATCAGCCCCAGCATTTT
TRBV5-6,-,TRBJ2-4,-,CASSILTDKNIQYF,TGTGCCAGCAGCATACTGACAGACAAAAACATTCAGTACTTC
TRBV6-4,-,TRBJ1-6,TRBD1,CASSARDRENSPLHF,TGTGCCAGCAGTGCCCGGGACAGGGAAAATTCACCCCTCCACTTT
TRBV27,-,TRBJ2-5,TRBD2,CASTPWGGQETQYF,TGTGCCAGCACCCCGTGGGGGGGTCAAGAGACCCAGTACTTC
TRBV27,-,TRBJ2-5,TRBD1,CASSIGQGQETQYF,TGTGCCAGCAGTATAGGACAGGGGCAAGAGACCCAGTACTTC
TRBV6-5,-,TRBJ2-5,TRBD2,CASRTTSGGKETQYF,TGTGCCAGCAGGACGACTAGCGGGGGCAAGGAGACCCAGTACTTC
TRBV29-1,-,TRBJ1-4,TRBD1,CSVQGANEKLFF,TGCAGCGTACAGGGGGCCAATGAAAAACTGTTTTTT
TRBV6-6,-,TRBJ2-5,-,CASNPQGLETQYF,TGTGCCAGCAATCCGCAGGGGTTGGAGACCCAGTACTTC
TRBV18,-,TRBJ2-4,TRBD1,CASSPERPGQGSIAKNIQYF,TGTGCCAGCTCACCAGAACGGCCGGGACAGGGCTCCATAGCCAAAAACATTCAGTACTTC
TRBV10-3,-,TRBJ2-3,TRBD1,CAIGSGQGYSSDTQYF,TGTGCCATCGGATCAGGACAGGGATATAGCTCAGATACGCAGTATTTT
TRBV28,-,TRBJ1-1,-,CASSFGHENTEAFF,TGTGCCAGCAGTTTTGGGCACGAGAACACTGAAGCTTTCTTT
TRBV24-1,-,TRBJ2-3,-,CATSASYRKDTQYF,TGTGCCACCAGTGCCTCCTACAGGAAAGATACGCAGTATTTT
TRBV30,-,TRBJ1-1,-,CAWSDGGTEAFF,TGTGCCTGGAGCGACGGGGGCACTGAAGCTTTCTTT
TRBV6-1,-,TRBJ2-1,-,CASSEGELGAREQFF,TGTGCCAGCAGTGAAGGGGAGTTGGGAGCCCGTGAGCAGTTCTTC
TRBV27,-,TRBJ2-3,-,CASSPYYSTDTQYF,TGTGCCAGCAGTCCATACTATAGCACAGATACGCAGTATTTT
TRBV6-5,-,TRBJ2-1,-,CASSSTALNEQFF,TGTGCCAGCAGTTCGACTGCTTTGAATGAGCAGTTCTTC
TRBV18,few,TRBJ1-1,TRBD1,CASSPLTGGEVAFF,TGTGCCAGCTCACCACTGACAGGGGGTGAAGTAGCTTTCTTT
TRBV10-2,-,TRBJ2-4,-,CASTTVAKNIQYF,TGCGCCAGCACCACAGTAGCCAAAAACATTCAGTACTTC
TRBV7-9,-,TRBJ1-1,-,CASSVQGIEAFF,TGTGCCAGCAGCGTACAGGGAATTGAAGCTTTCTTT
TRBV29-1,-,TRBJ1-4,-,CSVTGGETNEKLFF,TGCAGCGTCACCGGGGGGGAGACTAATGAAAAACTGTTTTTT
TRBV7-3,-,TRBJ2-6,-,CASSAARVSGANVLTF,TGTGCCAGCAGCGCAGCCAGGGTCTCCGGGGCCAACGTCCTGACTTTC
TRBV20-1,-,TRBJ2-1,-,CSAHSYNEQFF,TGCAGTGCGCACAGCTACAATGAGCAGTTCTTC
TRBV5-1,-,TRBJ2-7,-,CASSLVPGGYEQYF,TGCGCCAGCAGCTTGGTTCCCGGGGGATACGAGCAGTACTTC
TRBV30,-,TRBJ1-5,-,CAWSVWQEDQPQHF,TGTGCCTGGAGTGTATGGCAGGAGGATCAGCCCCAGCATTTT
TRBV28,-,TRBJ1-4,-,CASSTSPLELFF,TGTGCCAGCAGTACGTCCCCATTAGAACTGTTTTTT
TRBV7-3,-,TRBJ2-2,TRBD1,CASSLLGTGVSNTGELFF,TGTGCCAGCAGCTTACTCGGGACAGGGGTATCGAACACCGGGGAGCTGTTTTTT
TRBV20-1,-,TRBJ2-1,TRBD2,CSASQGLAGVSSYNEQFF,TGCAGTGCTAGTCAGGGACTAGCGGGGGTGAGCTCCTACAATGAGCAGTTCTTC
TRBV2,-,TRBJ2-2,-,CASNPTTETGELFF,TGTGCCAGCAATCCCACGACAGAGACCGGGGAGCTGTTTTTT
TRBV10-3,-,TRBJ2-7,TRBD1,CAIGSTGGEQYF,TGTGCCATCGGCTCGACAGGGGGCGAGCAGTACTTC
TRBV12-3/TRBV12-4,-,TRBJ2-7,-,CASSLLANYEQYF,TGTGCCAGCAGTTTACTCGCTAACTACGAGCAGTACTTC
TRBV9,-,TRBJ1-1,TRBD1,CASSPATGGAGANTEAFF,TGTGCCAGCAGCCCTGCTACAGGGGGCGCGGGCGCGAACACTGAAGCTTTCTTT
TRBV5-6,-,TRBJ2-3,-,CASSPVGPGNTQYF,TGTGCCAGCAGCCCCGTAGGTCCGGGGAATACGCAGTATTTT
TRBV29-1,-,TRBJ1-2,TRBD1,CSVEETGPNYGYTF,TGCAGCGTTGAAGAGACAGGGCCAAACTATGGCTACACCTTC
TRBV5-1,-,TRBJ2-1,-,CASSEDGGRIGTEQFF,TGCGCCAGCAGCGAGGACGGGGGAAGGATCGGGACTGAGCAGTTCTTC
TRBV30,-,TRBJ1-3,-,CAWGTSGGNTIYF,TGTGCCTGGGGAACAAGTGGTGGAAACACCATATATTTT
TRBV6-5,-,TRBJ2-5,-,CASSSTGAGQETQYF,TGTGCCAGCAGCTCAACAGGGGCGGGGCAAGAGACCCAGTACTTC